A selection of T cell receptor beta chains follows, all from one sample in a study of memory CD4+ T cells and cytomegalovirus serostatus. Using immunoSEQ multiplex PCR, the repertoire was profiled, and TCRdb retains in-frame clones only, with some absent. The sample lists about 64,000 clones, 70% to 80% occurring once. Sequencing was done on a sample of memory CD4+ T cells from blood. Source of these receptors: an adult in good health and CMV-seronegative. Both conserved end residues are part of each CDR3. The D gene is left open where the match is weak. Clone size is not always given. Where it is, it says once, few, many or a class for expanded clones.

>-|-|TRBV5-1|TRBJ1-2
TGCGCCAGCAGCTCTATCAGGGGTGGCTATGGCTACACCTTC
CASSSIRGGYGYTF
>few|-|TRBV18|TRBJ2-3
TGTGCCAGCTCACCAGAGGGGCTCACAGATACGCAGTATTTT
CASSPEGLTDTQYF
>-|-|TRBV28|TRBJ1-1
TGTGCCAGCACCACTCCTGGGAGGGGCGGGACTGAAGCTTTCTTT
CASTTPGRGGTEAFF
>-|-|TRBV7-6|TRBJ2-2
TGTGCCAGCACCAAGACGGTTGCCGGAATGAACACCGGGGAGCTGTTTTTT
CASTKTVAGMNTGELFF
>few|-|TRBV5-1|TRBJ2-4
TGCGCCAGCAGCTTGGGAAGGGTGGATAAAAACATTCAGTACTTC
CASSLGRVDKNIQYF
>-|TRBD1|TRBV19|TRBJ1-1
TGTGCCAGTAGTTTACAGGGGGGCAACACTGAAGCTTTCTTT
CASSLQGGNTEAFF
>-|-|TRBV19|TRBJ1-1
TGTGCCAGTAGAGGCAGGGAGAACACTGAAGCTTTCTTT
CASRGRENTEAFF
>-|-|TRBV10-1|TRBJ1-1
TGCGCCAGCAACATGGGTGGAGGGACTGAAGCTTTCTTT
CASNMGGGTEAFF
>-|TRBD1|TRBV9|TRBJ2-3
TGTGCCAGCAGCAAAGGACAGGACCCCCCAACGCAGTATTTT
CASSKGQDPPTQYF
>-|-|TRBV10-2|TRBJ1-3
TGCGCCAGCAGTTCGGCCCAACAGGTGCTCTCCGGAAACACCATATATTTT
CASSSAQQVLSGNTIYF
>once|TRBD1|TRBV10-3|TRBJ1-2
TGTGCCATCAGTCCTTCAATAGCGGGACAGAGGAACGGCTACACCTTC
CAISPSIAGQRNGYTF
>-|TRBD1|TRBV5-6|TRBJ2-3
TGTGCCAGCAGCTTTATCACAGGGGTAAGGGGTCACACAGATACGCAGTATTTT
CASSFITGVRGHTDTQYF
>-|TRBD1|TRBV28|TRBJ1-4
TGTGCCAGCAGTCCCCCCGGGACAGGAGGGGATAATGAAAAACTGTTTTTT
CASSPPGTGGDNEKLFF
>-|TRBD2|TRBV4-2|TRBJ2-3
TGTGCCAGCAGCCAATCTAGCGGGAGCCGAACAGATACGCAGTATTTT
CASSQSSGSRTDTQYF
>-|TRBD1|TRBV7-9|TRBJ2-3
TGTGCCAGCAGACATTGGACAGGGGCTTGGGTAGATACGCAGTATTTT
CASRHWTGAWVDTQYF
>few|-|TRBV19|TRBJ1-1
TGTGCCAGTAGTATTGTGGGGCAGGATGAAGCTTTCTTT
CASSIVGQDEAFF
>-|TRBD2|TRBV7-6|TRBJ2-4
TGTGCCAGCAGCTTAGCGTACGGGACTAGAGCCAAAAACATTCAGTACTTC
CASSLAYGTRAKNIQYF
>few|TRBD2|TRBV18|TRBJ2-1
TGTGCCAGCTCAACGAGCGGGGGCCTCTACAATGAGCAGTTCTTC
CASSTSGGLYNEQFF
>few|-|TRBV7-2|TRBJ1-1
TGTGCCAGCAGCTTATGGGGTCGGGGCACTGAAGCTTTCTTT
CASSLWGRGTEAFF
>-|-|TRBV6-1|TRBJ1-4
TGTGCCAGCAGGTTTACAGGAAGGAGTGAAAAACTGTTTTTT
CASRFTGRSEKLFF
>-|-|TRBV7-2|TRBJ2-5
TGTGCCAGCAGCTTAGCGCCCCGGGAGACCCAGTACTTC
CASSLAPRETQYF
>-|-|TRBV5-8|TRBJ2-1
TGTGCCAGCAGCTTGGCCGCTACACGGGAAAATGAGCAGTTCTTC
CASSLAATRENEQFF
>-|TRBD2|TRBV9|TRBJ2-7
TGTGCCAGCAGCGTAGGTCCGCTAGCGGACTCCTACGAGCAGTACTTC
CASSVGPLADSYEQYF
>-|TRBD1|TRBV27|TRBJ2-1
TGTGCCAGCAGTTCCCTGACAGGGAACAATGAGCAGTTCTTC
CASSSLTGNNEQFF
>-|-|TRBV9|TRBJ1-2
TGTGCCAGCAGCGTAGGGCAGTCTGGCTACACCTTC
CASSVGQSGYTF
>-|-|TRBV7-3|TRBJ2-7
TGTGCCAGCAGCTTAACCCAACGGGGCGAGCAGTACTTC
CASSLTQRGEQYF
>-|-|TRBV10-1|TRBJ1-4
TGCGCCAGCAGTGAACGGGGAAGCGAAAAACTGTTTTTT
CASSERGSEKLFF
>-|-|TRBV18|TRBJ1-1
TGTGCCAGCTCACTTTCGGTCAGGGTTGTATCTGAAGCTTTCTTT
CASSLSVRVVSEAFF
>few|-|TRBV5-1|TRBJ1-6
TGCGCCAGCAGCCTGGGGATCCAGACAGGCCGCCGCTCCTATAATTCACCCCTCCACTTT
CASSLGIQTGRRSYNSPLHF
>-|-|TRBV6-5|TRBJ1-1
TGTGCCAGCAGTTTCCAGGGGAGAAACACTGAAGCTTTCTTT
CASSFQGRNTEAFF
>-|-|TRBV19|TRBJ1-5
TGTGCCAGTAGCCCGGACAGCAATCAGCCCCAGCATTTT
CASSPDSNQPQHF
>few|-|TRBV7-9|TRBJ1-4
TGTGCCAGCAGCTCTAGGACAGTCACGGGTGAAAAACTGTTTTTT
CASSSRTVTGEKLFF
>-|TRBD1|TRBV6-1|TRBJ1-2
TGTGCCAGCAGTGATCACAGGGGGCTGGGTGGCTACACCTTC
CASSDHRGLGGYTF
>-|TRBD1|TRBV5-1|TRBJ1-5
TGCGCCAGCAGCTTGACAGGGGTACAGCCCCAGCATTTT
CASSLTGVQPQHF
>once|-|TRBV7-9|TRBJ1-3
TGTGCCAGCAGCCCCCTCCTGTCTTCTGGAAACACCATATATTTT
CASSPLLSSGNTIYF
>few|-|TRBV11-3|TRBJ2-3
TGTGCCAGCAGCTTAGGAGGATCGGGCACAGATACGCAGTATTTT
CASSLGGSGTDTQYF
>-|-|TRBV18|TRBJ1-5
TGTGCCAGCTCATCGGGGGCTCGCAATCAGCCCCAGCATTTT
CASSSGARNQPQHF
>-|TRBD1|TRBV5-1|TRBJ2-1
TGCGCCAGCAGCATTGACTTTGGGACAGTCTTCTTC
CASSIDFGTVFF
>-|-|TRBV9|TRBJ2-2
TGTGCCAGCAGCGTAGGGGGAGCCGCGAACACCGGGGAGCTGTTTTTT
CASSVGGAANTGELFF
>-|-|TRBV29-1|TRBJ2-3
TGCAGCGCCTATGAACGGGAGTACATAGATACGCAGTATTTT
CSAYEREYIDTQYF
>-|-|TRBV19|TRBJ2-7
TGTGCCAGTAGTATGGGACACGGAATATCTTCCTACGAGCAGTACTTC
CASSMGHGISSYEQYF
>-|TRBD1|TRBV2|TRBJ1-1
TGTGCCAGCAGGGGCGGACAGGCCGCCACTGAAGCTTTCTTT
CASRGGQAATEAFF
>-|-|TRBV5-4|TRBJ1-2
TGTGCCAGCAGCTTGCAGGGATTTTCCTATGGCTACACCTTC
CASSLQGFSYGYTF